Each of the 19 T cell receptor beta chains below was sequenced from the same sample in a study of cytomegalovirus exposure and HLA in healthy donors. This PCR relied on a set of 60 Vbeta primers and 13 Jbeta primers. TCRdb's copy holds only in-frame clones and misses some; the assay was immunoSEQ multiplex PCR. This sample has about 260,000 clones, with approximately 84% found just once. Sequenced: PBMCs. Source of these receptors: a woman between 35 and 50 years old in good health and CMV-seropositive.

This sequence joins TRBV30 and TRBJ1-2, with D tentatively TRBD1 (5 bases). V lost 5 bases and J lost 4, with 14 bases in between. Germline loops: CDR1 GTSNPN, CDR2 SVGIG (reference sequence). This CDR3 spans 13 amino acids. This CDR3 reads CAWGFRDSYGYTF. CDR3 in DNA: TGTGCCTGGGGTTTCAGGGACTCCTATGGCTACACCTTC.

The chain carries TRBV6-6 and TRBJ2-1; unclear D gene. Germline-derived CDR1 and CDR2 are MNHNY and SVGAGI (reference sequence). The CDR3 extends over 13 amino acids. V dropped 5 bases and J dropped 5 bases, with 10 bases sitting between them. Written as DNA, the CDR3 is TGTGCCAGCAGTCGAGAGATTCACAATGAGCAGTTCTTC. It specifies CASSREIHNEQFF.

As regards this clone: Other DNA sequences within the sample encode an identical CDR3. The chain joins TRBV30 to TRBJ2-2; D is uncertain. V gave up 0 bases and J gave up 4 bases, with 6 bases separating them. The CDR3 runs 13 residues. Germline values: CDR1 GTSNPN, CDR2 SVGIG (reference sequence). As DNA, the CDR3 is TGTGCCTGGAGTGTACGGGTCACCGGGGAGCTGTTTTTT. The encoded protein is CAWSVRVTGELFF.

The chain has TRBV28 and TRBJ1-5; maybe TRBD1 (5 bases). CDR1 is MDHEN, CDR2 SYDVKM, per germline. The CDR3 loop spans 14 amino acids. The V and J ends lost 4 bases and 0 bases respectively, with 7 bases between them. CDR3 sequence reads: CASSSGLSNQPQHF. CDR3 sequence (DNA): TGTGCCAGCAGTTCAGGGCTTAGCAATCAGCCCCAGCATTTT.

The table lists this clone with a few counts. The rearrangement links TRBV27 to TRBJ1-1; maybe TRBD1 (6 bases). Germline CDR1 and CDR2: MNHEY and SMNVEV (reference sequence). CDR3 length: 15 residues. V gave up 8 bases and J gave up 3 bases, with 19 bases separating them. The CDR3 here is CASRPGTKFDTEAFF. CDR3 bases: TGTGCCAGCCGCCCAGGGACAAAGTTTGACACTGAAGCTTTCTTT.

The V and J genes are TRBV4-1 and TRBJ1-2, with TRBD1 matching over 7 bases. The trim removed 1 base at V and 4 bases at J, leaving 3 bases unmatched. This CDR3 has 14 amino acids. Germline assignment: CDR1 MGHRA and CDR2 YSYEKL. CDR3 nucleotide sequence: TGCGCCAGCAGCCAAGGGACAGGAGTCTATGGCTACACCTTC. Amino acid sequence: CASSQGTGVYGYTF.

The V call is TRBV6-1, the J call TRBJ2-7, with TRBD2 matching over 9 bases. The junction had 8 bases not matched to a gene; V was cut back by 5 bases and J by 3 bases. CDR1 and CDR2 from the germline V gene are MNHNS and SASEGT. The CDR3 has 15 residues. For the CDR3, the DNA is TGTGCCAGCAGTTTGGGGGGACTAGCATTCTACGAGCAGTACTTC. It specifies CASSLGGLAFYEQYF.

The J gene is TRBJ1-1, the V gene TRBV7-9; the D gene is possibly TRBD1 (6 bases). CDR1 and CDR2 from the germline V gene are SEHNR and FQNEAQ (reference sequence). The CDR3 loop spans 16 amino acids. V lost 2 bases, J lost 4 bases, and 17 bases lay in between. The CDR3, as DNA: TGTGCCAGCAGCTTATCGGGGGGCCTAGACCTCACTGAAGCTTTCTTT. This codes for CASSLSGGLDLTEAFF.

The chain couples TRBV25-1 to TRBJ2-1, with TRBD2 matching over 11 bases. The CDR3 is 16 residues long. The V gene's germline CDR1 is MGHDK and CDR2 SYGVNS. V lost 8 bases and J lost 0; bases outside the gene matches: 6. This CDR3 is CASGGTSGPSYNEQFF. The CDR3 DNA reads as TGTGCCAGCGGGGGGACTAGCGGCCCCTCCTACAATGAGCAGTTCTTC.

For the CDR3, the DNA is TGTGCCAGCATCCTCTTCCCCCGGACAGGGGCCCGGGGATACCTCCACTTT. This encodes CASILFPRTGARGYLHF. The chain employs TRBV5-8 and TRBJ1-6; 9 bases match TRBD1. Germline V CDR1 and CDR2: SGHTS, YDEGEE. With 6 bases clipped from V and 15 bases from J, the junction kept 22 bases outside the gene matches. The CDR3 loop spans 17 amino acids.

The chain is built from TRBV5-8 and TRBJ1-2; 8 bases map to TRBD1. V lost 0 bases to trimming and J lost 4 bases; unmatched junction nucleotides: 11. The CDR3 spans 17 residues. Germline CDR1 reads SGHTS; CDR2 reads YDEGEE. The CDR3, as DNA: TGTGCCAGCAGCTTGGGAACGGGACAGGCGAGATCCTATGGCTACACCTTC. Protein sequence: CASSLGTGQARSYGYTF.

There are a few counts of this clone. The rearrangement uses TRBV19 and TRBJ1-5; the match to TRBD1 covers 10 bases. Germline values: CDR1 LNHDA, CDR2 SQIVND (reference sequence). V shed 6 bases and J 0 bases; nucleotides not matched to a gene: 11. The CDR3 has 18 amino acids. Written as DNA, the CDR3 is TGTGCCAGTAGGGACGTGGGACAGGGGTTCTATAGCAATCAGCCCCAGCATTTT. Translated: CASRDVGQGFYSNQPQHF.

The rearrangement joins TRBV7-2 to TRBJ2-1; D call uncertain. CDR3 length: 13 residues. Germline V gene lookup returns CDR1 SGHTA and CDR2 FQGNSA. V was clipped by 2 bases and J by 9 bases, with 11 bases between them. This CDR3 is CASSLFSGAEQFF. CDR3 sequence (DNA): TGTGCCAGCAGCTTATTTTCGGGTGCTGAGCAGTTCTTC.

The rearrangement joins TRBV27 to TRBJ1-1; D call uncertain. Germline CDR1 reads MNHEY; CDR2 reads SMNVEV (reference sequence). The CDR3 contains 16 residues. V was shortened by 5 bases and J by 4 bases, with 20 bases between the two germline ends. The DNA for the CDR3 is TGTGCCAGCAGTCCCCATTTAGCGGTATGGGGCACTGAAGCTTTCTTT. The encoded protein is CASSPHLAVWGTEAFF.

This chain's CDR3 is CASSIPGTGMETQYF. The CDR3 DNA follows: TGTGCCAGCAGCATCCCCGGGACAGGAATGGAGACCCAGTACTTC. The chain uses TRBV5-5 and TRBJ2-5, with TRBD1 matching 8 bases. Looked up from germline, CDR1 is SGHKS and CDR2 is YYEKEE (reference sequence). Germline trimming cut 4 bases from V and 5 bases from J; bases unmatched to any gene: 10. The CDR3 is made up of 15 amino acids.

This rearrangement joins TRBV9 to TRBJ2-1; TRBD2 agrees at 13 bases. The germline V gene encodes CDR1 SGDLS and CDR2 YYNGEE. The V segment lost 4 bases and the J segment 0 bases; nucleotides outside the gene matches: 13. This CDR3 has 20 residues. CDR3 amino acids: CASSPNRLAGGHSSYNEQFF. CDR3 nucleotide sequence: TGTGCCAGCAGCCCTAATCGACTAGCGGGAGGCCATAGCTCCTACAATGAGCAGTTCTTC. Together with reference TRBV9 and TRBJ2-1, the CDR3 gives the full variable domain: DSGVTQTPKHLITATGQRVTLRCSPRSGDLSVYWYQQSLDQGLQFLIQYYNGEERAKGNILERFSAQQFPDLHSELNLSSLELGDSALYFCASSPNRLAGGHSSYNEQFFGPGTRLTVL.

This chain connects TRBV2 to TRBJ1-5; D possibly corresponds to TRBD1 (6 bases). CDR1 is SNHLY, CDR2 FYNNEI, per germline. This CDR3 is 17 amino acids long. V lost 5 bases and J 4 bases, leaving 21 bases between the germline ends. The CDR3 spells CASSPTGGGSWNQPQHF. The CDR3 DNA reads TGTGCCAGCAGTCCAACCGGGGGGGGCAGTTGGAATCAGCCCCAGCATTTT.

The chain has TRBV28 and TRBJ1-2; no firm D call. The CDR3 extends over 15 amino acids. The V gene's germline CDR1 is MDHEN and CDR2 SYDVKM. Trimming took 1 base from V and 5 from J, leaving 14 bases between them. As DNA, the CDR3 is TGTGCCAGCAGTTTATTTCTGGGTGAGGCTTATGGCTACACCTTC. It codes for CASSLFLGEAYGYTF.

The V call is TRBV30, the J call TRBJ2-2; 14 positions match TRBD2. This CDR3 has 15 residues. Germline trimming cut 4 bases from V and 7 bases from J; bases unmatched to any gene: 5. The V gene's germline CDR1 is GTSNPN and CDR2 SVGIG (reference sequence). CDR3 residues: CAWTGLAGGGGELFF. CDR3 sequence (DNA): TGTGCCTGGACCGGACTAGCGGGAGGCGGCGGGGAGCTGTTTTTT.